The TCR beta chain under discussion was sequenced for a study of post-analysis software for immune sequencing data. In germline, CDR1 is SGHTA, CDR2 FQGNSA. CDR3 length: 16 residues. Trimming removed 0 bases at V and 5 bases at J, with 14 bases between. Concerning this clonotype itself: Its cognate antigen is unknown.

Study-level findings and limits: Controls had lower frequencies than patients of a handful of TRBV segments, which included TRBV5-6, TRBV5-1 and TRBV20-1.

Carried by the TCR beta cDNA libraries were unique molecular identifiers. TCRdb reprocessed the PCR reads via MiXCR and lists one record per CDR3 protein. Here the sample spans 700,000 to 900,000 distinct CDR3 sequences, about 45% being singletons. The sequence derives from a girl aged 10 to 17 with multiple sclerosis. Sequences were obtained from blood. The chain links TRBV7-2 to TRBJ1-5; D is possibly TRBD1 (6 bases). CDR3 in amino acids: CASSLAVRGADQPQHF. The DNA of the CDR3 is TGTGCCAGCAGCTTAGCAGTCCGGGGGGCAGATCAGCCCCAGCATTTT.